The source of this T cell receptor beta chain is a study of beta chain features in type 1 diabetes. Overall study findings and caveats: For Type 1 diabetes patients, all four CD4+ subsets carried TCRB CDR3s that were moderately but significantly shorter.

This CDR3 has 13 amino acids. CDR1 SGHRS and CDR2 YFSETQ come from the germline V gene. Trimming left V 2 bases short and J 8 bases short, with 10 bases between. On this clone: Its antigen is unidentified.

The isolated RNA, all of it, was reverse transcribed, so expressed TCRB transcripts were what got sequenced. Data came from immunoSEQ multiplex PCR; TCRdb stores just in-frame clones and leaves some out. Counted here are about 930,000 clones, 15% to 20% occurring once; the ten biggest clones make up 0.02% to 0.025%. The source material was naive CD4+ T cells from blood. V gene TRBV5-1 combines with J gene TRBJ1-4; possibly TRBD1 for D (5 bases). The clonotype was recovered from a woman aged 18-29 years in good health. CDR3 DNA sequence: TGCGCCAGCAGCTTTAAAGGGGAAGAAAAACTGTTTTTT. Amino acids: CASSFKGEEKLFF. Supplemented by reference TRBV5-1 and TRBJ1-4, the full variable domain reads KAGVTQTPRYLIKTRGQQVTLSCSPISGHRSVSWYQQTPGQGLQFLFEYFSETQRNKGNFPGRFSGRQFSNSRSEMNVSTLELGDSALYLCASSFKGEEKLFFGSGTQLSVL.